A selection of T cell receptor beta chains follows, all from one sample in a study of blood T cell repertoires in COVID-19. Clones were read by immunoSEQ multiplex PCR, and TCRdb kept only the in-frame ones, dropping some. Of about 25,000 clones listed, 89% are singletons. The sequenced sample was peripheral blood. These receptors all stem from a man between 65 and 85 years old with acute or convalescent COVID-19. CDR3s include the opening cysteine and the closing phenylalanine or tryptophan. A D gene is named only where the DNA matches it firmly. Clone size appears in some rows only: once, few, many, or a class for an expanded clone.

J | V | D | size | DNA | CDR3
TRBJ2-3 | TRBV6-5 | TRBD1 | . | TGTGCCAGCAGTTACCGGACAGGGACGAACCTAGATACGCAGTATTTT | CASSYRTGTNLDTQYF
TRBJ2-7 | TRBV5-1 | TRBD1 | few | TGCGCCAGCAGTGGTGACAGGGGTTACGAGCAGTACTTC | CASSGDRGYEQYF
TRBJ2-4 | TRBV3-1/TRBV3-2 | . | . | TGTGCCAGCAGCCAAGATCTAGCCGAAAACATTCAGTACTTC | CASSQDLAENIQYF
TRBJ1-2 | TRBV5-4 | TRBD1 | . | TGTGCCAGCAGCTTGGAACAGGGGGCGAACTATGGCTACACCTTC | CASSLEQGANYGYTF
TRBJ1-1 | TRBV28 | TRBD1 | . | TGTGCCAGCAGTCTAATACAGGGGGCTGAAGCTTTCTTT | CASSLIQGAEAFF
TRBJ1-4 | TRBV5-1 | TRBD1 | . | TGCGCCAGCAGTCAGGGGGCCTCAACTAATGAAAAACTGTTTTTT | CASSQGASTNEKLFF
TRBJ2-7 | TRBV28 | . | . | TGTGCCAGCAGTTCCTCCCCCGCCGGTTCCTACGAGCAGTACTTC | CASSSSPAGSYEQYF
TRBJ1-2 | TRBV3-1/TRBV3-2 | TRBD1 | . | TGTGCCAGCAGCCCATCGACAGGGAATAACTATGGCTACACCTTC | CASSPSTGNNYGYTF
TRBJ2-1 | TRBV11-3 | . | . | TGTGCCAGCAGCTTAGATGCCAGCTCCTACAATGAGCAGTTCTTC | CASSLDASSYNEQFF
TRBJ2-3 | TRBV2 | TRBD2 | . | TGTGCCAGCAGTGAACTAGCGGGAGGTACAGATACGCAGTATTTT | CASSELAGGTDTQYF
TRBJ2-1 | TRBV25-1 | TRBD1 | . | TGTGCCAGCAGGATCCCGGGACAGGGGGTGCATGAGCAGTTCTTC | CASRIPGQGVHEQFF
TRBJ2-1 | TRBV3-1/TRBV3-2 | . | . | TGTGCCAGCAGCCGACAGAACAATGAGCAGTTCTTC | CASSRQNNEQFF
TRBJ1-3 | TRBV29-1 | . | . | TGCAGCGTTGACAGGGGTGGAAACACCATATATTTT | CSVDRGGNTIYF